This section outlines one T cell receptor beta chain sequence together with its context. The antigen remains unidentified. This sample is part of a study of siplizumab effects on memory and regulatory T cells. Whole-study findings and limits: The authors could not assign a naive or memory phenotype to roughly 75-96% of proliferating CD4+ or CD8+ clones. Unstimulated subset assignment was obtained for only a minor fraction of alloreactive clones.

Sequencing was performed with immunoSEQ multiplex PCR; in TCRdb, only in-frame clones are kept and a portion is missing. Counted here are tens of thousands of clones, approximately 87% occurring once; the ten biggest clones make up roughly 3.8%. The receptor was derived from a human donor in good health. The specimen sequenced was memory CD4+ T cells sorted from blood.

DNA of the CDR3: TGTGCCAGCAGTTATAGGGAGAACACTGAAGCTTTCTTT. Protein: CASSYRENTEAFF. The genes are TRBV27 and TRBJ1-1, with D uncertain. With 4 bases removed from V and 1 base from J, the gap between germline ends came to 7 bases. CDR3 size: 13 residues. Germline V gene sequence: CDR1 MNHEY, CDR2 SMNVEV (reference sequence).